A single sample gave rise to the 29 T cell receptor beta chains below, sequenced in a study of somatic mutations in cytotoxic T cells in rheumatoid arthritis (dated by TCRdb to about 2017). The library was made by the immunoSEQ multiplex PCR assay. Entries here come from immuneACCESS through TCRdb and include only in-frame sequences with V and J called. Some clones fail to appear in such tables; in the studies checked, an unresolved V gene covers under half of the shortfall, and the cause of the remainder is unknown. The sample records approximately 33,000 clones, about four fifths of which are singletons. The top ten hold roughly 3.2% of the sample. The sequencing input was CD8+ T cells sorted from blood. All receptors derive from a man in his forties in good health.

The rearrangement joins TRBV4-2 to TRBJ2-1; maybe TRBD1 (6 bases). The CDR3 has 16 amino acids. V lost 0 bases and J 8 bases, leaving 17 bases between the germline ends. Germline assignment: CDR1 LGHNA and CDR2 YNFKEQ. The CDR3 region is CASSQEGARPGDEQFF. The CDR3 nucleotides read TGTGCCAGCAGCCAAGAGGGCGCCCGCCCAGGGGATGAGCAGTTCTTC.

The chain uses TRBV10-3 and TRBJ1-1; tentatively, D is TRBD1 (5 bases). Trimming shortened V by 6 bases and J by 0 bases, and 23 bases separated the two germline ends. CDR3 length: 18 residues. Germline V gene sequence: CDR1 ENHRY, CDR2 SYGVKD. CDR3: CAISGGNTETYMNTEAFF. CDR3 in DNA: TGTGCCATCAGCGGGGGGAATACTGAAACTTACATGAACACTGAAGCTTTCTTT.

Here the CDR3 DNA reads TGCGCCAGCAGCCACGCTAGCGGGCCTAGCACAGATACGCAGTATTTT. It yields the protein CASSHASGPSTDTQYF. The V gene is TRBV4-3, the J gene TRBJ2-3; TRBD2 matches 8 bases. Germline CDR1 is LGHNA and CDR2 is YSLEER. The CDR3 length is 16 residues. V was pared by 3 bases and J by 0 bases, with 5 bases of the junction left unmatched.

This chain connects TRBV15 to TRBJ1-4; D is possibly TRBD1 (5 bases). Looked up from germline, CDR1 is LNHNV and CDR2 is YYDKDF (reference sequence). Trimming removed 2 bases at V and 7 bases at J, with 17 bases between. The CDR3 extends over 16 amino acids. CDR3 sequence: CATSRTKGEGSEKLFF. DNA for the CDR3: TGTGCCACCAGCAGAACCAAAGGGGAAGGGAGTGAAAAACTGTTTTTT.

The chain employs TRBV4-3 and TRBJ2-7; no definite D call. The V and J ends lost 2 bases and 2 bases respectively, with 13 bases between them. This CDR3 region has 15 residues. CDR1 LGHNA and CDR2 YSLEER come from the germline V gene. The CDR3 region is CASSQWLAGTYEQYF. DNA of the CDR3: TGCGCCAGCAGCCAATGGTTGGCCGGCACCTACGAGCAGTACTTC.

The chain couples TRBV4-2 to TRBJ2-2, with no clear D. With 1 base removed from V and 4 bases from J, the gap between germline ends came to 1 base. The CDR3 consists of 12 residues. CDR1 is LGHNA, CDR2 YNFKEQ, per germline. For the CDR3, the DNA is TGTGCCAGCAGCCAAGTCACCGGGGAGCTGTTTTTT. Residues: CASSQVTGELFF.

The V gene is TRBV7-9, the J gene TRBJ1-1; 7 bases agree with TRBD1. The V gene's germline CDR1 is SEHNR and CDR2 FQNEAQ (reference sequence). The CDR3 sequence is 14 residues long. V shed 5 bases and J 0 bases; nucleotides not matched to a gene: 3. CDR3 protein: CASSPGQLNTEAFF. Written as DNA, the CDR3 is TGTGCCAGCAGCCCGGGACAGCTGAACACTGAAGCTTTCTTT.

V and J are TRBV28 and TRBJ1-2; possibly TRBD1 for D (6 bases). The CDR3 is made up of 16 amino acids. Per germline, CDR1 MDHEN and CDR2 SYDVKM. V shed 1 base and J shed 7 bases, with 19 bases lying between them. The CDR3 DNA reads as TGTGCCAGCAGTTTATTCTTCAGAGAGGGGGAGGGTGGCTACACCTTC. Translated: CASSLFFREGEGGYTF.

This chain links TRBV14 with TRBJ2-7; 10 nucleotides match TRBD1. V trimming: 4 bases; J trimming: 2 bases; junction bases outside the gene matches: 8. The CDR3 has 16 residues. Per germline, CDR1 SGHDN and CDR2 FVKESK. CDR3 amino acids: CASSPPPGTGAYEQYF. The CDR3 bases are TGTGCCAGCAGCCCGCCCCCCGGGACAGGGGCCTACGAGCAGTACTTC.

This clone occurred once. Other nucleotide sequences from this sample produce the same CDR3. The chain is built from TRBV27 and TRBJ2-2; D tentatively reads TRBD1 or TRBD2 (5 bases each). The V gene's germline CDR1 is MNHEY and CDR2 SMNVEV (reference sequence). The CDR3 has 14 residues. Trimming left V 3 bases short and J 4 bases short, with 9 bases between. The CDR3 DNA reads as TGTGCCAGCAGTTTTGGGACGGGCACCGGGGAGCTGTTTTTT. Translated, it gives CASSFGTGTGELFF.

V and J are TRBV13 and TRBJ1-1; possibly TRBD1 for D (6 bases). CDR3 length equals 12 residues. Germline V gene data show CDR1 as PRHDT and CDR2 as FYEKMQ (reference sequence). Between the trimmed V and J ends, which lost 4 bases and 7 bases, there was a span of 10 bases. This CDR3 reads CASSSTGIEAFF. The DNA of the CDR3 is TGTGCCAGCAGCTCCACAGGGATTGAAGCTTTCTTT.

The V gene is TRBV19, the J gene TRBJ2-7, with D possibly being TRBD1 (6 bases). V was cut by 5 bases and J by 3 bases, with 17 bases left in between. The CDR3 has 15 residues. Germline V gene lookup returns CDR1 LNHDA and CDR2 SQIVND (reference sequence). The CDR3 DNA reads TGTGCCAGTAGTGTGACCCAGGACAGATACTACGAGCAGTACTTC. Translation gives CASSVTQDRYYEQYF.

This clone came up once. This chain connects TRBV6-5 to TRBJ2-5; no reliable D call. The CDR3 is 14 residues long. Germline V gives CDR1 MNHEY, CDR2 SVGAGI. Between the trimmed V and J ends, which lost 5 bases and 1 base, there was a span of 11 bases. The CDR3 sequence: CASSNTGFQETQYF. The CDR3 DNA sequence: TGTGCCAGCAGTAACACCGGGTTCCAAGAGACCCAGTACTTC.

This clone was detected a few times. V and J are TRBV9 and TRBJ1-5; D unresolved. V dropped 0 bases and J dropped 4 bases, with 8 bases sitting between them. Germline CDR1 reads SGDLS; CDR2 reads YYNGEE. This CDR3 has 14 amino acids. The CDR3 DNA reads TGTGCCAGCAGCGTAGCTGGAGTGAATCAGCCCCAGCATTTT. Translating gives CASSVAGVNQPQHF.

This chain connects TRBV4-1 to TRBJ2-7; TRBD1 might be the D (5 bases). Trimming left V 0 bases short and J 0 bases short, with 15 bases between. The CDR3 is 17 amino acids. Germline assignment: CDR1 MGHRA and CDR2 YSYEKL. CDR3 loop: CASSQDVTGLYSYEQYF. Here the CDR3 DNA reads TGCGCCAGCAGCCAAGATGTTACAGGCCTTTACTCCTACGAGCAGTACTTC.

The DNA of the CDR3 is TGTGCCAGCAAAACGGTGAACACTGAAGCTTTCTTT. Its protein product is CASKTVNTEAFF. V gene TRBV7-9 combines with J gene TRBJ1-1; D is ambiguous. The CDR3 contains 12 residues. The V gene lost 7 bases and the J gene lost 0 bases, with 6 bases spanning the gap. Germline V gene data show CDR1 as SEHNR and CDR2 as FQNEAQ (reference sequence).

The V call is TRBV7-8, the J call TRBJ2-7; no clear D gene. Trimming removed 0 bases from V and 2 bases from J, with 11 bases in between. Germline V gene lookup returns CDR1 SGHVS and CDR2 FQNEAQ. CDR3 length: 15 residues. The DNA of the CDR3 is TGTGCCAGCAGCTTAGCGATCTCAGTTACCTACGAGCAGTACTTC. The encoded protein is CASSLAISVTYEQYF.

This clone was seen only once. This chain connects TRBV5-8 to TRBJ2-2; the match to TRBD2 covers 8 bases. Germline V gene data show CDR1 as SGHTS and CDR2 as YDEGEE. The J segment lost 3 bases and the V segment lost 3 bases, leaving 4 bases of the junction unmatched. This CDR3 contains 15 residues. The CDR3 region has the DNA TGTGCCAGCAGCTCCCGGGAGGGGGACACCGGGGAGCTGTTTTTT. Translating it yields CASSSREGDTGELFF.

V gene TRBV12-5 combines with J gene TRBJ2-1; 15 nucleotides line up with TRBD2. Trimming removed 5 bases from V and 2 bases from J; junction bases left unmatched: 4. CDR1 is LGHNT and CDR2 is FRNRAP in the germline V gene. CDR3 length: 17 amino acids. The CDR3 sequence is CASGGGTSGRPYNEQFF. The CDR3 nucleotides read TGTGCTAGTGGTGGCGGGACTAGCGGGAGGCCCTACAATGAGCAGTTCTTC.

The V call is TRBV30, the J call TRBJ1-4; D unresolved. This CDR3 contains 14 residues. V was pared by 0 bases and J by 7 bases, with 12 bases between. The germline gives CDR1 GTSNPN, CDR2 SVGIG (reference sequence). This CDR3 reads CAWSVPSLGEKLFF. The CDR3 DNA follows: TGTGCCTGGAGTGTACCCAGTCTGGGTGAAAAACTGTTTTTT.

This sequence joins TRBV6-1 and TRBJ2-3, with TRBD1 matching over 9 bases. The CDR3 spans 15 residues. Looked up from germline, CDR1 is MNHNS and CDR2 is SASEGT. The V gene end was trimmed by 1 base and the J gene end by 1 base; junction bases not matched to a gene: 0. Here the CDR3 DNA reads TGTGCCAGCAGTGAAGGGACAGGGGGCACAGATACGCAGTATTTT. Residues: CASSEGTGGTDTQYF.

This clone was detected once. This chain joins TRBV14 and TRBJ2-1; D gene uncertain. Trimming left V 4 bases short and J 3 bases short, with 10 bases between. The CDR3 is made up of 14 amino acids. The germline V gene encodes CDR1 SGHDN and CDR2 FVKESK. The CDR3 spells CASSRTGSYNEQFF. The CDR3 bases are TGTGCCAGCAGCCGTACCGGCAGCTACAATGAGCAGTTCTTC.

This clone was observed a few times. The rearrangement uses TRBV12-5 and TRBJ1-1, with D hard to call. Germline CDR1 is LGHNT and CDR2 is FRNRAP. The CDR3 spans 12 residues. The V gene lost 3 bases and the J gene lost 2 bases, with 4 bases spanning the gap. CDR3 in amino acids: CASGLGNTEAFF. Here the CDR3 DNA reads TGTGCTAGTGGTTTAGGTAACACTGAAGCTTTCTTT.

This clone turned up a few times. The chain joins TRBV5-5 to TRBJ1-2, with D tentatively TRBD1 (5 bases). This CDR3 is 15 amino acids long. V lost 3 bases to trimming and J lost 3 bases, with 15 bases between them. CDR1 SGHKS and CDR2 YYEKEE come from the germline V gene (reference sequence). The CDR3 DNA reads TGTGCCAGCAGCTCCGGGGGGTGGTCGGACTATGGCTACACCTTC. Translating it yields CASSSGGWSDYGYTF.

This clone was recorded once. The chain uses TRBV11-2 and TRBJ2-7, with 7 bases matching TRBD2. Germline lookup yields CDR1 SGHAT and CDR2 FQNNGV. The CDR3 extends over 16 amino acids. Losses at the gene ends were 4 bases for V and 3 bases for J; bases not matched to a gene: 12. The CDR3, as DNA: TGTGCCAGCAGCTCCACTGGGGTAGCGGGCCTCTACGAGCAGTACTTC. This gives the protein CASSSTGVAGLYEQYF.

Here the CDR3 DNA reads TGTGCCAGTAGTGCCCAGGCCGGGACAGGGTTGGAGACCCAGTACTTC. It is translated as CASSAQAGTGLETQYF. V is TRBV19 and J is TRBJ2-5; TRBD1 matches 9 bases. Germline assignment: CDR1 LNHDA and CDR2 SQIVND (reference sequence). The ends lost 5 bases at V and 5 bases at J; junction bases unmatched: 12. The CDR3 is 16 residues long.

J is TRBJ2-5 and V is TRBV6-5, with 11 positions matching TRBD2. Germline lookup yields CDR1 MNHEY and CDR2 SVGAGI. V was clipped by 7 bases and J by 5 bases; unmatched bases: 6. This CDR3 contains 14 residues. The CDR3 sequence is CASTTSGRGETQYF. Here the CDR3 DNA reads TGTGCCAGCACTACTAGCGGGAGAGGTGAGACCCAGTACTTC.

The CDR3 bases are TGTGCCAGCAGTGACGTAGTGGGAAGTATTATGAACACTGAAGCTTTCTTT. This encodes CASSDVVGSIMNTEAFF. The chain carries TRBV6-1 and TRBJ1-1, with D unresolved. V dropped 3 bases and J dropped 0 bases, with 17 bases sitting between them. This CDR3 region has 17 residues. Germline-derived CDR1 and CDR2 are MNHNS and SASEGT.

This clone showed up just once. The chain carries TRBV28 and TRBJ2-7; 7 bases map to TRBD1. With V trimmed by 8 bases and J by 3 bases, 1 base remained unmatched. Germline V gene lookup returns CDR1 MDHEN and CDR2 SYDVKM. CDR3 size: 11 residues. The CDR3 sequence: CASGTVYEQYF. As DNA, the CDR3 is TGTGCCAGCGGGACAGTCTACGAGCAGTACTTC.